This TCR beta chain was found in a study of blood T cells in healthy people across ages. The extraction recovered at least 6 micrograms of total RNA per sample. Using a J-beta primer mix together with a sample-barcoded 5' primer, a second PCR was run for 7 to 11 cycles. A single record per CDR3 protein comes from TCRdb applying MiXCR to the 5' RACE reads. Of nearly 800,000 distinct CDR3 sequences listed, approximately 60% are singletons. The CDR3 spans 12 residues. V lost 4 bases to trimming and J lost 2 bases, with 9 bases between them. Germline V lookup: CDR1 SQVTM, CDR2 ANQGSEA. This clonotype was picked up one time.

The rearrangement links TRBV29-1 to TRBJ2-7; the D call may be TRBD1 or TRBD2 (6 bases each). Sequencing input: blood. This receptor was identified in a man aged 35-49 years in good health. CDR3 loop: CSVGRGPYEQYF. The DNA for the CDR3 is TGCAGCGTTGGCCGGGGGCCCTACGAGCAGTACTTC.